This T cell receptor (beta chain) stems from a study of blood T cell repertoires in COVID-19. This CDR3 is 15 amino acids long. Germline lookup yields CDR1 MDHEN and CDR2 SYDVKM. J gave up 0 bases and V 6 bases, and 6 bases lay outside the gene matches. The data were produced by immunoSEQ multiplex PCR, yet TCRdb's version contains in-frame clones alone and is incomplete. The sample consists of over 150,000 clones, over 75% of them appearing once. The receptor was isolated from a man in his sixties with COVID-19, enrolled during active disease. The J gene is TRBJ2-3, the V gene TRBV28; 7 bases line up with TRBD1. The material sequenced was peripheral blood. CDR3 coding DNA: TGTGCCAGCAGAAAACAGGGGATAAGCACAGATACGCAGTATTTT. Its translation is CASRKQGISTDTQYF.